The T cell receptor (beta chain) described here comes from a study of blood T cell repertoires in COVID-19. Whole-study context: Samples of COVID-19 (acute and convalescent) were obtained from the United States, Italy and Spain. In each case, the material was cDNA or gDNA derived from T cells, B-cell-depleted T cells, or PBMCs.

V was shortened by 5 bases and J by 3 bases, with 11 bases between the two germline ends. From germline, CDR1 is SGHTA and CDR2 FQGNSA. The CDR3 length is 14 residues. The protocol was immunoSEQ multiplex PCR, while the TCRdb copy is restricted to in-frame clones and leaves out a portion. The table lists approximately 150,000 clones, around four fifths of them singletons. V and J are TRBV7-2 and TRBJ2-1; maybe TRBD1 (5 bases). This sequence was found in a man between 65 and 85 years old who had recovered from COVID-19. Material: peripheral blood. CDR3 sequence reads: CASSADTIYNEQFF. In nucleotides, the CDR3 is TGTGCCAGCAGCGCGGACACAATCTACAATGAGCAGTTCTTC. The complete variable domain, with remaining parts taken from reference TRBV7-2 and TRBJ2-1, reads GAGVSQSPSNKVTEKGKDVELRCDPISGHTALYWYRQSLGQGLEFLIYFQGNSAPDKSGLPSDRFSAERTGGSVSTLTIQRTQQEDSAVYLCASSADTIYNEQFFGPGTRLTVL.